The 14 T cell receptor beta chains listed next were all sequenced from one sample in a study of blood T cell repertoires in COVID-19. The repertoire was sequenced with immunoSEQ multiplex PCR; TCRdb's copy has only in-frame clones and lacks some. The data contain some 100,000 clones, approximately 92% of them singletons. Material for sequencing was peripheral blood. The source of these receptors is a man aged 50-59 years with active COVID-19.

The chain uses TRBV2 and TRBJ2-7; 8 bases line up with TRBD2. The CDR3 extends over 13 amino acids. With 3 bases clipped from V and 6 bases from J, the junction kept 4 bases outside the gene matches. In germline, CDR1 is SNHLY, CDR2 FYNNEI. Here the CDR3 reads CASSDSGTREQYF. The CDR3 nucleotides are TGTGCCAGCAGTGATAGCGGGACTCGCGAGCAGTACTTC.

This clone came up a few times. CDR3 DNA: TGTGCCAGCAGCCCCCGGGGGACAGGGGATCAGCCCCAGCATTTT. It translates to CASSPRGTGDQPQHF. The chain employs TRBV6-2 or TRBV6-3 and TRBJ1-5; 10 nucleotides agree with TRBD1. Germline CDR1 reads MNHEY; CDR2 reads SVGEGT. V shed 6 bases and J 5 bases; nucleotides not matched to a gene: 7. This CDR3 has 15 residues.

The V call is TRBV21-1, the J call TRBJ2-7; TRBD2 is taken as the D call from the table, unchecked against the DNA. TRBV21-1 is a known pseudogene. This CDR3 has 15 amino acids. CDR3 region: CASSIPGTGSYEQYF. CDR3 coding DNA: TGTGCCAGCAGCATTCCGGGTACGGGCTCCTACGAGCAGTACTTC.

The genes are TRBV28 and TRBJ1-2; 12 nucleotides agree with TRBD1. This CDR3 is 14 amino acids long. Per the germline V gene, CDR1 is MDHEN and CDR2 is SYDVKM. V lost 8 bases to trimming and J lost 6 bases; unmatched junction nucleotides: 7. For the CDR3, the DNA is TGTGCCAGCGTGGGACAGGGGGCTTTCGATGGCTACACCTTC. It is translated as CASVGQGAFDGYTF.

The chain links TRBV6-1 to TRBJ1-1; D call uncertain. CDR3 size: 16 residues. CDR1 and CDR2 (germline): MNHNS, SASEGT. V was trimmed by 0 bases and J by 1 base, leaving 12 bases between them. In DNA form, the CDR3 reads TGTGCCAGCAGTGAAGCGGCGCGAGCGGGGAACACTGAAGCTTTCTTT. This sequence encodes CASSEAARAGNTEAFF.

The chain joins TRBV11-2 to TRBJ2-5; D is undetermined. CDR1 is SGHAT and CDR2 is FQNNGV in the germline V gene. V was pared by 2 bases and J by 4 bases, with 11 bases between. This CDR3 is built from 14 residues. The CDR3 coding sequence is TGTGCCAGCAGCTTACCTATCCCCCCAGAGACCCAGTACTTC. It translates to CASSLPIPPETQYF.

The chain joins TRBV28 to TRBJ1-2, with 8 bases identical to TRBD1. The length of the CDR3 is 14 residues. The germline V gene encodes CDR1 MDHEN and CDR2 SYDVKM. V was pared by 5 bases and J by 2 bases, with 4 bases of the junction left unmatched. The CDR3 nucleotides read TGTGCCAGCAGTACAGGGGGGGGGAACTATGGCTACACCTTC. It specifies CASSTGGGNYGYTF.

The chain employs TRBV7-2 and TRBJ1-1; D remains unclear. V was trimmed by 4 bases and J by 0 bases, leaving 18 bases between them. The CDR3 has 17 amino acids. Germline V gene lookup returns CDR1 SGHTA and CDR2 FQGNSA. The CDR3 protein is CASSSRVGRPMNTEAFF. Here the CDR3 DNA reads TGTGCCAGCAGCTCACGTGTGGGCCGGCCAATGAACACTGAAGCTTTCTTT.

The chain joins TRBV6-4 to TRBJ1-1; 8 bases match TRBD1. The CDR3 contains 14 residues. The ends lost 6 bases at V and 3 bases at J; junction bases unmatched: 6. Germline CDR1 MRHNA, CDR2 SNTAGT. As DNA, the CDR3 is TGTGCCAGCAGAGCAGCAGGGGGCGACACTGAAGCTTTCTTT. Translating gives CASRAAGGDTEAFF.

The chain couples TRBV5-8 to TRBJ1-1; D not resolved. Trimming took off 2 bases at V and 10 bases at J, with 18 bases between the two ends. Germline V gene sequence: CDR1 SGHTS, CDR2 YDEGEE. The length of the CDR3 is 14 residues. CDR3 nucleotides: TGTGCCAGCAGCTTCGATCTTGACCTAGCTCGAGCTTTCTTT. Translation gives CASSFDLDLARAFF.

The V and J genes are TRBV5-1 and TRBJ1-4; 9 bases are shared with TRBD1. V shed 0 bases, J shed 3 bases, and the junction held 6 bases outside the gene matches. From germline, CDR1 is SGHRS and CDR2 YFSETQ. The length of the CDR3 is 17 residues. The CDR3 region is CASSLGTGAQANEKLFF. For the CDR3, the DNA is TGCGCCAGCAGCTTGGGGACAGGGGCTCAAGCTAATGAAAAACTGTTTTTT.

V and J are TRBV6-1 and TRBJ2-1; D is undetermined. The CDR3 has 15 amino acids. Germline V gene sequence: CDR1 MNHNS, CDR2 SASEGT. Trimming pared 3 bases from V and 2 bases from J, leaving 11 bases between. The CDR3 is CASSDGRGTYNEQFF. The CDR3 nucleotides are TGTGCCAGCAGTGACGGTCGAGGAACCTACAATGAGCAGTTCTTC.

The CDR3: CASSGRGPWELFF. The CDR3 bases are TGTGCCAGCAGTGGCAGGGGGCCCTGGGAACTGTTTTTT. The chain has TRBV2 and TRBJ1-4; TRBD1 matches at 8 bases. V lost 4 bases and J lost 12; bases outside the gene matches: 7. CDR3 length equals 13 residues. Germline lookup yields CDR1 SNHLY and CDR2 FYNNEI.

This clone came up once. CDR3 in amino acids: CAWSVREGWYEQYF. CDR3 nucleotide sequence: TGTGCCTGGAGTGTACGTGAGGGATGGTACGAGCAGTACTTC. V gene TRBV30 combines with J gene TRBJ2-7; possibly TRBD2 for D (5 bases). CDR1 and CDR2 (germline): GTSNPN, SVGIG (reference sequence). This CDR3 comprises 14 residues. V was trimmed by 0 bases and J by 4 bases, leaving 13 bases between them. The variable domain in full, completed from reference TRBV30 and TRBJ2-7, reads SQTIHQWPATLVQPVGSPLSLECTVEGTSNPNLYWYRQAAGRGLQLLFYSVGIGQISSEVPQNLSASRPQDRQFILSSKKLLLSDSGFYLCAWSVREGWYEQYFGPGTRLTVT.